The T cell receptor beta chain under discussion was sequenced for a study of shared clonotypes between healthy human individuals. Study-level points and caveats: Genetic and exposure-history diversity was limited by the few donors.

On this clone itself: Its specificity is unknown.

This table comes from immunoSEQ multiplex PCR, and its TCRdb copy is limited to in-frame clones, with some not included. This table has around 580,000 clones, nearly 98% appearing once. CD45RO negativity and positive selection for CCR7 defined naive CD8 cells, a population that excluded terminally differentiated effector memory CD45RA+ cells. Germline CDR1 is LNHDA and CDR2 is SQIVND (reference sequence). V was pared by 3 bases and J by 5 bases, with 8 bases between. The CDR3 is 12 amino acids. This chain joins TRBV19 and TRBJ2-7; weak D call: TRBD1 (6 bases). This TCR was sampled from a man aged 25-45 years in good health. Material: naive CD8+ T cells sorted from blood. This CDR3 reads CASSIPGDEQYF. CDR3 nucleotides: TGTGCCAGTAGTATTCCAGGGGACGAGCAGTACTTC.